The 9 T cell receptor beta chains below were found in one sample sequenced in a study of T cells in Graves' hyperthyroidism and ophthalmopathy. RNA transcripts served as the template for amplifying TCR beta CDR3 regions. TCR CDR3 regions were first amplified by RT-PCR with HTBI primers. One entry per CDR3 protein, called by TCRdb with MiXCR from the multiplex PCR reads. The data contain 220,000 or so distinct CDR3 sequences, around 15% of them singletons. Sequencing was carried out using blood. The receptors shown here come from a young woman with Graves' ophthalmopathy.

CDR3 DNA sequence: TGCAGCGTCTGTTTGATCGGGACTAGCGGGAGGGGGTACAATGAGCAGTTCTTC. Translated: CSVCLIGTSGRGYNEQFF. The chain employs TRBV29-1 and TRBJ2-1; 16 nucleotides align to TRBD2. With 6 bases clipped from V and 4 bases from J, the junction kept 12 bases outside the gene matches. CDR1 and CDR2 (germline): SQVTM, ANQGSEA. This CDR3 is built from 18 residues.

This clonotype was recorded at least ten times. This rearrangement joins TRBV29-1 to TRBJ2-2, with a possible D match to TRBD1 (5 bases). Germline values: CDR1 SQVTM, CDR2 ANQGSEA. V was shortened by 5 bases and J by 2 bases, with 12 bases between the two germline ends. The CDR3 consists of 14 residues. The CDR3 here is CSVRVRANTGELFF. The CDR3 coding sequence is TGCAGCGTTAGGGTCAGGGCTAACACCGGGGAGCTGTTTTTT.

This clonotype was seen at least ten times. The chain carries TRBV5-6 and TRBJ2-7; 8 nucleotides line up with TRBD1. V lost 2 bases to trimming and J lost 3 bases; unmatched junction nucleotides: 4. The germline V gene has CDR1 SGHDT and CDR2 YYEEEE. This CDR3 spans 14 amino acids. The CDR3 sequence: CASSFDRGYYEQYF. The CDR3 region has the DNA TGTGCCAGCAGCTTCGACAGGGGATACTACGAGCAGTACTTC.

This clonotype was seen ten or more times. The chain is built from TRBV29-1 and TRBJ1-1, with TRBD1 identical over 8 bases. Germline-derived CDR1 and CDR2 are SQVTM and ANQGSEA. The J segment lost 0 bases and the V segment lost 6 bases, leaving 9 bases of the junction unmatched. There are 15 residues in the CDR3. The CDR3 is CSVRTGTSLNTEAFF. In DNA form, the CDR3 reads TGCAGCGTCAGGACAGGGACTTCGTTGAACACTGAAGCTTTCTTT.

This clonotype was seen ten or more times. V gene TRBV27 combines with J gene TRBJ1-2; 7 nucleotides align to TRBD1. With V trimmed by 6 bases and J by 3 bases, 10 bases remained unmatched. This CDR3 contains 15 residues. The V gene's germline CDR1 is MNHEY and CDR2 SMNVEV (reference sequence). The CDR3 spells CASRLTGWGDYGYTF. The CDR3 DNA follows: TGTGCCAGCAGACTGACAGGGTGGGGAGACTATGGCTACACCTTC.

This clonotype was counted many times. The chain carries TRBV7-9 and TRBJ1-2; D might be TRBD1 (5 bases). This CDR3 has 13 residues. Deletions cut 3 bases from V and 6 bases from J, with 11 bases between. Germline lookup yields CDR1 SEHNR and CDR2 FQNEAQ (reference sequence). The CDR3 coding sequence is TGTGCCAGCAGCTTTCTAGGGGTGGATGGCTACACCTTC. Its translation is CASSFLGVDGYTF.

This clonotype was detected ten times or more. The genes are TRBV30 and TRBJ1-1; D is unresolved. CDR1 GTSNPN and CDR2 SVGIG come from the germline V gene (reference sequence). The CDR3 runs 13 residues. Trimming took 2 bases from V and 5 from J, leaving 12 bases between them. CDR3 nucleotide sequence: TGTGCCTGGAGTTTGCAGGCGCGGACTGAAGCTTTCTTT. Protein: CAWSLQARTEAFF.

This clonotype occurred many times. The CDR3 here is CSARGTGGQDTQYF. The CDR3 region has the DNA TGCAGTGCTAGAGGGACAGGAGGCCAAGATACGCAGTATTTT. The chain employs TRBV20-1 and TRBJ2-3, with 7 bases lining up with TRBD1. The germline CDR1 and CDR2 sequences are DFQATT and SNEGSKA (reference sequence). Germline trimming cut 1 base from V and 5 bases from J; bases unmatched to any gene: 6. There are 14 residues in the CDR3.

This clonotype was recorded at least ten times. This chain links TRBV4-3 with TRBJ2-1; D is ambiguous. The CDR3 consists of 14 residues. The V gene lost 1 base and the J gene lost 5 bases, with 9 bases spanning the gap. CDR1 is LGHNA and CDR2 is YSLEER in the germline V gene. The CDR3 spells CASSQGLTNNEQFF. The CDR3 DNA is TGCGCCAGCAGCCAAGGGCTAACCAACAATGAGCAGTTCTTC.